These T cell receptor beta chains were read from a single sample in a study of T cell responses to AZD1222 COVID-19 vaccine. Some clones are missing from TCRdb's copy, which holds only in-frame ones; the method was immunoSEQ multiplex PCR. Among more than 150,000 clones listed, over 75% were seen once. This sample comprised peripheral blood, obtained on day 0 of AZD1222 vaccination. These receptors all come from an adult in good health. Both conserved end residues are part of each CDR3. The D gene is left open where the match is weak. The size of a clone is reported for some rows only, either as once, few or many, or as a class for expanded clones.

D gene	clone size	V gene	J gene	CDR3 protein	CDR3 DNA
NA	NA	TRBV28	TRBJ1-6	CASTEAQGVSPLHF	TGTGCCAGCACCGAGGCACAGGGCGTTTCACCCCTCCACTTT
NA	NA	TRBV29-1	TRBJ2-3	CSVDKSTDTQYF	TGCAGCGTTGACAAGAGCACAGATACGCAGTATTTT
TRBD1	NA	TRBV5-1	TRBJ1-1	CASSLQGSQIMNTEAFF	TGCGCCAGCAGCCTACAGGGGTCACAAATCATGAACACTGAAGCTTTCTTT
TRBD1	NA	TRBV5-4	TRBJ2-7	CAGAPGQSSYEQYF	TGTGCCGGCGCGCCGGGACAGAGCTCCTACGAGCAGTACTTC
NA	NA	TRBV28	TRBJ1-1	CASSFDSHKATEAFF	TGTGCCAGCAGTTTTGACAGCCATAAAGCCACTGAAGCTTTCTTT
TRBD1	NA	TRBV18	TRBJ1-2	CASSRSEGAHGYTF	TGTGCCAGCTCTCGTTCGGAGGGGGCGCATGGCTACACCTTC
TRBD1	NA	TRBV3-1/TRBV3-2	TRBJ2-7	CASSSPGQGVGEQYF	TGTGCCAGCAGCTCCCCGGGACAGGGAGTCGGGGAGCAGTACTTC
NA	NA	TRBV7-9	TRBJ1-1	CASRNSEDTEAFF	TGTGCCAGCAGGAATTCGGAAGACACTGAAGCTTTCTTT
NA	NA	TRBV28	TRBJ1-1	CASSLLYTITEAFF	TGTGCCAGCAGTTTATTGTACACGATCACTGAAGCTTTCTTT
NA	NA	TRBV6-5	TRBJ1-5	CASSSRGNSNQPQHF	TGTGCCAGCAGTTCGAGGGGTAATAGCAATCAGCCCCAGCATTTT
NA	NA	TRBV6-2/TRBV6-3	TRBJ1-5	CASSYGLGAQPQHF	TGTGCCAGCAGTTACGGGCTGGGGGCCCAGCCCCAGCATTTT
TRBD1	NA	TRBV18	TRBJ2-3	CASSRDRGVTDTQYF	TGTGCCAGCTCACGGGACAGGGGAGTCACAGATACGCAGTATTTT
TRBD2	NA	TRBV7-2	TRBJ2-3	CASKTGGAASDTQYF	TGTGCCAGCAAGACGGGGGGAGCAGCGTCGGATACGCAGTATTTT
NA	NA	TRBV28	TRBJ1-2	CASSLWVGQTNYGYTF	TGTGCCAGCAGTTTATGGGTCGGACAAACTAACTATGGCTACACCTTC
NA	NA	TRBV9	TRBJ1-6	CASSVTDPGSPLHF	TGTGCCAGCAGCGTAACCGACCCGGGGTCACCCCTCCACTTT
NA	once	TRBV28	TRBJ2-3	CASSFPPGHPDTQYF	TGTGCCAGCAGTTTTCCTCCGGGGCACCCAGATACGCAGTATTTT
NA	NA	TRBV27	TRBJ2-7	CASSPGVLMRYEQYF	TGTGCCAGCAGTCCTGGAGTCCTAATGCGCTACGAGCAGTACTTC
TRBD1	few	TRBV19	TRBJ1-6	CASSNRGYSPLHF	TGTGCCAGTAGTAACAGGGGCTATTCACCCCTCCACTTT
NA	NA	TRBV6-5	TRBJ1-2	CASTTGGIEAGYTF	TGTGCCAGCACAACTGGGGGTATTGAGGCGGGCTACACCTTC
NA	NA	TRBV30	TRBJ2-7	CAWSVLSGTYEQYF	TGTGCCTGGAGTGTACTATCAGGTACTTACGAGCAGTACTTC
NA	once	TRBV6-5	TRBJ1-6	CAISRGEGSPLHF	TGTGCCATCAGCAGGGGCGAGGGTTCACCCCTCCACTTT
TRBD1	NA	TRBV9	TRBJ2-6	CASSQRQGNAGANVLTF	TGTGCCAGCAGCCAAAGACAGGGGAACGCGGGGGCCAACGTCCTGACTTTC
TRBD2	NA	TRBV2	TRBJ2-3	CASSLAGRTDTQYF	TGTGCCAGCAGCCTAGCGGGGCGCACAGATACGCAGTATTTT
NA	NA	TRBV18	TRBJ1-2	CASSQVTGTSYGDGYTF	TGTGCCAGCTCGCAGGTTACTGGGACTTCATACGGAGATGGCTACACCTTC
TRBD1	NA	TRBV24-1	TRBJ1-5	CATGTDNQPQHF	TGTGCCACTGGGACAGACAATCAGCCCCAGCATTTT
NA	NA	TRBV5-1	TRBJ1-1	CASRVEGMNTEAFF	TGCGCCAGCAGGGTGGAGGGGATGAACACTGAAGCTTTCTTT
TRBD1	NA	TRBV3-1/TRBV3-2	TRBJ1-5	CASSQVPRDRWVKPQHF	TGTGCCAGCAGCCAAGTCCCTCGGGACAGGTGGGTGAAGCCCCAGCATTTT
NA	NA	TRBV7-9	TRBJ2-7	CASSFHESGSYEQYF	TGTGCCAGCAGCTTTCACGAGAGTGGCTCCTACGAGCAGTACTTC
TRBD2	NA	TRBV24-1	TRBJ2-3	CATSEPRGGSDTQYF	TGTGCCACCAGTGAGCCTCGGGGGGGGTCAGATACGCAGTATTTT
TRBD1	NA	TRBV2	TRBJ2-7	CASGTYRGYEQYF	TGTGCCAGCGGGACATACAGGGGGTACGAGCAGTACTTC
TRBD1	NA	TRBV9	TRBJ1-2	CASSVGDSVNYGYTF	TGTGCCAGCAGCGTAGGGGACAGTGTTAACTATGGCTACACCTTC
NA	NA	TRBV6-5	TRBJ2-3	CASSYLDTDTQYF	TGTGCCAGCAGTTACCTGGACACAGATACGCAGTATTTT
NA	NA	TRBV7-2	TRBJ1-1	CASSLDAHSEAFF	TGTGCCAGCAGCTTAGACGCCCACTCTGAAGCTTTCTTT
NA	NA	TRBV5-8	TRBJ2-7	CASSIGYISSYEQYF	TGTGCCAGCAGCATCGGGTACATAAGCTCCTACGAGCAGTACTTC
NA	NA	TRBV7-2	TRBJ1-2	CASSLNGVSGGYTF	TGTGCCAGCAGCCTAAACGGGGTCTCAGGAGGCTACACCTTC
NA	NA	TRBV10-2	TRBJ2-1	CASSEPYNEQFF	TGCGCCAGCAGTGAGCCCTACAATGAGCAGTTCTTC
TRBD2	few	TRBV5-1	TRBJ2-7	CASSAGVPTGPSYEQYF	TGCGCCAGCAGCGCGGGGGTCCCCACAGGCCCCTCCTACGAGCAGTACTTC
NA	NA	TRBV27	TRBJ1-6	CASRSDLSESPLHF	TGTGCCAGCAGATCGGACCTCAGCGAATCACCCCTCCACTTT
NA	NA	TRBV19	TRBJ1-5	CASSAGIQPQHF	TGTGCCAGTAGTGCTGGGATTCAGCCCCAGCATTTT
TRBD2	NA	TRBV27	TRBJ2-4	CASSQKLLPSGAKNIQYF	TGTGCCAGCAGTCAGAAATTACTGCCTAGCGGTGCCAAAAACATTCAGTACTTC
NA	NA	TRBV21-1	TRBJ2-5	CASSSKETQYF	TGTGCCAGCAGCTCCAAAGAGACCCAGTACTTC
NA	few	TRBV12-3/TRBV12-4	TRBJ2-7	CASSLGTRGQYF	TGTGCCAGCAGTTTAGGGACCCGGGGGCAGTACTTC
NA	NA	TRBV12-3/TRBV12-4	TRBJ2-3	CASSPLGTDTQYF	TGTGCCAGCAGTCCGCTAGGAACAGATACGCAGTATTTT
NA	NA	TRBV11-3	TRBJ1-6	CASRSSNHSYNSPLHF	TGTGCCAGCAGGTCTAGCAACCACTCCTATAATTCACCCCTCCACTTT
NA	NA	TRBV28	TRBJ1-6	CASSRRQDSPLHF	TGTGCCAGCAGTCGCCGACAGGATTCACCCCTCCACTTT
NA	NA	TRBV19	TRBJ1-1	CASSIEGVSVTSGTEAFF	TGTGCCAGTAGTATAGAGGGGGTTTCGGTAACCTCGGGCACTGAAGCTTTCTTT
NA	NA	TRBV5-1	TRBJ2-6	CASSLGMVSGANVLTF	TGCGCCAGCAGCTTGGGTATGGTTTCTGGGGCCAACGTCCTGACTTTC
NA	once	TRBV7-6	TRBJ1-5	CASSLGLNQPQHF	TGTGCCAGCAGCTTAGGGCTAAATCAGCCCCAGCATTTT
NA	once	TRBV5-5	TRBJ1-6	CASSLAEGTYNSPLHF	TGTGCCAGCAGCTTGGCGGAGGGAACCTATAATTCACCCCTCCACTTT
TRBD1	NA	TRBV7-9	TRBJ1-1	CASSVGQRNTEAFF	TGTGCCAGCAGCGTGGGACAGCGAAACACTGAAGCTTTCTTT
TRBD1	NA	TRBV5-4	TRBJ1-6	CASSLGQGRNSPLHF	TGTGCCAGCAGCCTGGGACAGGGACGAAATTCACCCCTCCACTTT
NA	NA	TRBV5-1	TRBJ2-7	CASSSYRDEQYF	TGCGCCAGCAGCTCGTACAGGGACGAGCAGTACTTC
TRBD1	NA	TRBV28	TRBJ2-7	CASSGWGTGRNEQYF	TGTGCCAGCAGCGGATGGGGGACAGGGAGAAACGAGCAGTACTTC